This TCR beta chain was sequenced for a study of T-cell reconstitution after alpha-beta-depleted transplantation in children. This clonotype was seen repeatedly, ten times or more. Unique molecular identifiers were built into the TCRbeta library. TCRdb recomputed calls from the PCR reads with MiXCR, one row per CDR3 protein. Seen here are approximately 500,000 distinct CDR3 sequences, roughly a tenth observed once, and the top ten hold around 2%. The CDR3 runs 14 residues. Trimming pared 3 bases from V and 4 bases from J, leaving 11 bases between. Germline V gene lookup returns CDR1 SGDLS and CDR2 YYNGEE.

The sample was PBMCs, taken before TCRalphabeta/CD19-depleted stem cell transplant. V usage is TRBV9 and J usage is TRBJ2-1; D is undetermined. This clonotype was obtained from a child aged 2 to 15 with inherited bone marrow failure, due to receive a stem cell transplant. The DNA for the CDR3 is TGTGCCAGCAGCGGGGCGGTGTGGTACAATGAGCAGTTCTTC. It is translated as CASSGAVWYNEQFF.